This T cell receptor (beta chain) was profiled in a study of blood T cell repertoires in COVID-19. Across the whole study: Researchers got acute and convalescent COVID-19 samples from the United States, Italy and Spain.

The repertoire was sequenced with immunoSEQ multiplex PCR; TCRdb's copy has only in-frame clones and lacks some. This sample has more than 120,000 clones, with around 89% found just once. This CDR3 is 13 amino acids long. The germline V and J ends were trimmed by 3 bases and 1 base, with 3 bases remaining between them. Sequencing was carried out using peripheral blood. This TCR was sampled from a human donor in a cohort sampled during active COVID-19. The gene calls are TRBV12-3 or TRBV12-4 and TRBJ2-2; unclear D gene. CDR3 nucleotide sequence: TGTGCCAGCAGTTTTAGGAACACCGGGGAGCTGTTTTTT. Residues: CASSFRNTGELFF.